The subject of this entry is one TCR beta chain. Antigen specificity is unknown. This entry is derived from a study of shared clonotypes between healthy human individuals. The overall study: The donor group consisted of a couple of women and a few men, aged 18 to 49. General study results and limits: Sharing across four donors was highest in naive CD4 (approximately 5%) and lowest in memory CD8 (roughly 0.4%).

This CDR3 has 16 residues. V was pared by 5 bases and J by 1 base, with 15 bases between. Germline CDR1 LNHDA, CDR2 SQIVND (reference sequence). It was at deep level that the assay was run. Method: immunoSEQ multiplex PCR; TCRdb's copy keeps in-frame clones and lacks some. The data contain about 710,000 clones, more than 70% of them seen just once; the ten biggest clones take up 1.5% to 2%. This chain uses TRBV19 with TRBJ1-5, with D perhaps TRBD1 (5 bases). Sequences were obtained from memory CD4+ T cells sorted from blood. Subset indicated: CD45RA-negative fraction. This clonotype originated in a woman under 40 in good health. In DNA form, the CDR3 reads TGTGCCAGTAGTTTACTCCAGGGACTAAGCAATCAGCCCCAGCATTTT. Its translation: CASSLLQGLSNQPQHF.